The sequence of this T cell receptor beta chain was determined in a study of regulatory T cells in long-lasting Graves disease. At the level of the study: Antithyroid drug exposure in newly diagnosed Graves' patients had lasted under 3 months.

This clonotype has just a few counts. Time point here: newly diagnosed GD, antithyroid drugs for less than 3 months. Researchers made the TCR library from RNA that was extracted from PBMCs. Library construction for TCR beta used iRepertoire HTBI primers and Arm-PCR of CDR3 regions. Using its own MiXCR run on the multiplex PCR reads, TCRdb lists one record per CDR3 protein. The table lists about 460,000 distinct CDR3 sequences, 12% to 15% of them singletons. The CDR3 has 13 residues. Germline V CDR1 and CDR2: SNHLY, FYNNEI. Trimming at V came to 6 bases and at J to 5 bases, leaving 6 bases not matched to a gene. The sample was also linked to a second study, of T cells in Graves' hyperthyroidism and ophthalmopathy. That work adds: Pregnant or lactating patients were excluded, as were those with uncontrolled infection or other autoimmune disease. During a first-round RT-PCR of the TCR CDR3, the HTBI primer set was used.

The source is a woman aged 45-60 years with Graves disease. V usage is TRBV2 and J usage is TRBJ2-7; 8 bases are a match to TRBD2. The specimen was peripheral blood mononuclear cells (PBMCs), collected at new diagnosis, from a patient treated with antithyroid drugs. CDR3 loop: CASSQLAENEQYF. In DNA form, the CDR3 reads TGTGCCAGCAGCCAACTAGCGGAAAACGAGCAGTACTTC.